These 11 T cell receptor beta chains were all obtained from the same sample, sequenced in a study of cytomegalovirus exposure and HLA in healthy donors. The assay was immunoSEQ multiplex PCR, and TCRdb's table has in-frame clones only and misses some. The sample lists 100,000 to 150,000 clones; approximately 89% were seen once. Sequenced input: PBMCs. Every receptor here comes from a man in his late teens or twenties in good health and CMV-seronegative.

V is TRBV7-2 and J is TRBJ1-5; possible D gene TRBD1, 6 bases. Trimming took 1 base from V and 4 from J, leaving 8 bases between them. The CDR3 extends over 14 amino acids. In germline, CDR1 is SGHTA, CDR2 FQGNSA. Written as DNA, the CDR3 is TGTGCCAGCAGCTTAGTACAGGGAAATCAGCCCCAGCATTTT. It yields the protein CASSLVQGNQPQHF.

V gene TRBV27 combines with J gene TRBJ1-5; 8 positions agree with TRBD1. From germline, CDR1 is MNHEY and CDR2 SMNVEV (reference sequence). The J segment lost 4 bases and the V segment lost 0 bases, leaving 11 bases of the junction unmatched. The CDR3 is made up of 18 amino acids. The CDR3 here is CASSLSLSMDRENQPQHF. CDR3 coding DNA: TGTGCCAGCAGTTTATCCCTCTCAATGGACAGGGAAAATCAGCCCCAGCATTTT.

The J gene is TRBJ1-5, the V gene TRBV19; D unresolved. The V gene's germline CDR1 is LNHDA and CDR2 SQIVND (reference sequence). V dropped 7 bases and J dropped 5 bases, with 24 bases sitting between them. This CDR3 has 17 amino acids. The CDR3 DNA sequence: TGTGCCAGTACCCGGATGGGAAACCAACGCGGGGATCAGCCCCAGCATTTT. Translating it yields CASTRMGNQRGDQPQHF.

The CDR3 is CATSLDAGRAPQHF. CDR3 nucleotide sequence: TGTGCCACCAGCCTGGACGCTGGGAGGGCCCCCCAGCATTTT. The chain employs TRBV15 and TRBJ1-5; D ambiguous. Germline V CDR1 and CDR2: LNHNV, YYDKDF (reference sequence). This CDR3 is built from 14 residues. The V gene lost 5 bases and the J gene lost 10 bases, with 18 bases spanning the gap. Together with reference TRBV15 and TRBJ1-5, the CDR3 gives the full variable domain: DAMVIQNPRYQVTQFGKPVTLSCSQTLNHNVMYWYQQKSSQAPKLLFHYYDKDFNNEADTPDNFQSRRPNTSFCFLDIRSPGLGDTAMYLCATSLDAGRAPQHFGDGTRLSIL.

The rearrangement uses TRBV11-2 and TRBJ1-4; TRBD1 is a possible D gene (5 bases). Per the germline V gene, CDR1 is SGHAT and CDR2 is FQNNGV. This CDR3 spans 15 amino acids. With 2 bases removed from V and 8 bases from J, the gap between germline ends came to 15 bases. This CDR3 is CASSLSGRVQEKLFF. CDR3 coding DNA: TGTGCCAGCAGCTTATCCGGCAGGGTGCAAGAAAAACTGTTTTTT.

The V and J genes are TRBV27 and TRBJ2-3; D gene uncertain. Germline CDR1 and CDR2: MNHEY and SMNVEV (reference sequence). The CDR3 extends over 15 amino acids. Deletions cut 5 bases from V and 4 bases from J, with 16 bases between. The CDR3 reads CASSLSWSGADTQYF. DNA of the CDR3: TGTGCCAGCAGTCTAAGTTGGTCAGGTGCAGATACGCAGTATTTT.

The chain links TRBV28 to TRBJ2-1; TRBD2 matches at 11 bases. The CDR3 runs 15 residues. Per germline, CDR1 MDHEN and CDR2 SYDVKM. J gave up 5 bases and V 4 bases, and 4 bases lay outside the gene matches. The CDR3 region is CASSYTSGGNNEQFF. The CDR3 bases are TGTGCCAGCAGTTACACTAGCGGGGGAAACAATGAGCAGTTCTTC.

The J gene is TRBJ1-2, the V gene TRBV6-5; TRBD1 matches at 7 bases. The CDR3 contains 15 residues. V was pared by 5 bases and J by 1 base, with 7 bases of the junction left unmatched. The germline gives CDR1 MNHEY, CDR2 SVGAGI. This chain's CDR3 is CASSNANRGNYGYTF. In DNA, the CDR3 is TGTGCCAGCAGTAACGCGAACAGGGGTAACTATGGCTACACCTTC.

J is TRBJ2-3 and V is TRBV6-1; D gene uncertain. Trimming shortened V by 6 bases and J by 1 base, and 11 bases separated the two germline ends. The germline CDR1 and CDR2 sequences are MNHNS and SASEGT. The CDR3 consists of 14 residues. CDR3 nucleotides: TGTGCCAGCAGCCCGAATACAGGCACAGATACGCAGTATTTT. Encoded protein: CASSPNTGTDTQYF.

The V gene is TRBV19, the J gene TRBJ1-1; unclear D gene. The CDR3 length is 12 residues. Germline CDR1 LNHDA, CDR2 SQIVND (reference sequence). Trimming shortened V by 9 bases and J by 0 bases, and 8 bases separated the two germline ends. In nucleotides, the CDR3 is TGTGCCAGAGACATATTGAACACTGAAGCTTTCTTT. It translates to CARDILNTEAFF.

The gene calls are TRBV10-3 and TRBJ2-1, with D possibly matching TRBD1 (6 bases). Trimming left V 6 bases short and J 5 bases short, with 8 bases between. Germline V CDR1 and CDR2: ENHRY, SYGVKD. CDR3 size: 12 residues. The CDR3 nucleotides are TGTGCCATCAGCCGACAGGACAATGAGCAGTTCTTC. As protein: CAISRQDNEQFF.